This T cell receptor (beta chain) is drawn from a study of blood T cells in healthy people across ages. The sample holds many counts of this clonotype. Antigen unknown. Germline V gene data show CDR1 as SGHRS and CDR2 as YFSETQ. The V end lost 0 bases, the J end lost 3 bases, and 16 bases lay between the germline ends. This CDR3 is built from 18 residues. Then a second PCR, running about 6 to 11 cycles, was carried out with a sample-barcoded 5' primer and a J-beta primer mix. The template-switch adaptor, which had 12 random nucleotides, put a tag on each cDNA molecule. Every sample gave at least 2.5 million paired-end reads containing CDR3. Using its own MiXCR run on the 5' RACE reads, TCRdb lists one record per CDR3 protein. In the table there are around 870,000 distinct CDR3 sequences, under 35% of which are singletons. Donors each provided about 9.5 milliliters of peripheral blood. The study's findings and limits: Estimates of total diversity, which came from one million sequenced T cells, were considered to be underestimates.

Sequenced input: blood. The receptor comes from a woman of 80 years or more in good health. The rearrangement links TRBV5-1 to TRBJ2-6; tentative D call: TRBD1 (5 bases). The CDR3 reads CASSLGQGGLVGANVLTF. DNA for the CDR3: TGCGCCAGCAGCTTGGGTCAGGGCGGATTGGTTGGGGCCAACGTCCTGACTTTC.